The 20 T cell receptor beta chains presented below share a single source sample, sequenced in a study of blood T cells in healthy people across ages. Next came a second PCR, run for roughly 6 to 11 cycles, which used a sample-barcoded 5' primer along with a J-beta primer mix. Using its own MiXCR run on the 5' RACE reads, TCRdb lists one record per CDR3 protein. The sample has about 1,400,000 distinct CDR3 sequences; approximately 60% are singletons. Sequencing was done on a sample of blood. The receptors stem from a young man in good health.

This clonotype turned up a few times. This sequence joins TRBV10-3 and TRBJ1-1; possibly TRBD1 for D (5 bases). This CDR3 spans 15 amino acids. The germline V gene has CDR1 ENHRY and CDR2 SYGVKD. Trimming removed 3 bases at V and 1 base at J, with 12 bases between. CDR3: CAISDRATGNTEAFF. The CDR3 region has the DNA TGTGCCATCAGTGACCGGGCCACAGGGAACACTGAAGCTTTCTTT.

As DNA, the CDR3 is TGTGCCAGCTCACCGTCACGGACCGGGATGGCCAAAAACATTCAGTACTTC. Its translation: CASSPSRTGMAKNIQYF. V is TRBV18 and J is TRBJ2-4, with D maybe TRBD2 (5 bases). The CDR3 totals 17 residues. CDR1 KGHSH and CDR2 LQKENI come from the germline V gene. Trimming shortened V by 3 bases and J by 1 base, and 16 bases separated the two germline ends.

This chain connects TRBV12-3 or TRBV12-4 to TRBJ2-7; 9 bases match TRBD1. The length of the CDR3 is 15 residues. V trimming: 2 bases; J trimming: 1 base; junction bases outside the gene matches: 3. The CDR3 loop is CASSLIGTGSYEQYF. The CDR3 bases are TGTGCCAGCAGTTTAATAGGGACAGGGTCCTACGAGCAGTACTTC.

The rearrangement uses TRBV14 and TRBJ2-7; no definite D call. Germline assignment: CDR1 SGHDN and CDR2 FVKESK. With 5 bases removed from V and 0 bases from J, the gap between germline ends came to 17 bases. The CDR3 totals 16 residues. The CDR3 bases are TGTGCCAGCAGCTCAGATTACGGCAGCAACTCCTACGAGCAGTACTTC. Its translation: CASSSDYGSNSYEQYF.

The CDR3 loop reads CASTSGRLNTEAFF. CDR3 DNA sequence: TGTGCCAGCACTTCGGGCCGATTGAACACTGAAGCTTTCTTT. This chain links TRBV2 with TRBJ1-1; no reliable D call. V was shortened by 7 bases and J by 0 bases, with 12 bases between the two germline ends. The CDR3 is 14 residues long. Per the germline V gene, CDR1 is SNHLY and CDR2 is FYNNEI.

This clonotype showed up just a few times. CDR3 bases: TGTGCCAGCAGGCCCGGACAGGGGAACACTGAAGCTTTCTTT. Translating it yields CASRPGQGNTEAFF. This chain connects TRBV27 to TRBJ1-1, with 8 nucleotides matching TRBD1. J gave up 1 base and V 6 bases, and 4 bases lay outside the gene matches. The CDR3 is made up of 14 amino acids. CDR1 and CDR2 (germline): MNHEY, SMNVEV (reference sequence).

This clonotype occurred a few times. The chain uses TRBV27 and TRBJ2-2; D is unresolved. The germline V gene has CDR1 MNHEY and CDR2 SMNVEV (reference sequence). Trimming removed 0 bases from V and 1 base from J, with 3 bases in between. The CDR3 length is 14 residues. The CDR3 nucleotides are TGTGCCAGCAGTTTATCTTGGAACACCGGGGAGCTGTTTTTT. This gives the protein CASSLSWNTGELFF.

This clonotype was seen a single time. J is TRBJ2-3 and V is TRBV3-1; possibly TRBD1 for D (6 bases). V shed 0 bases and J shed 3 bases, with 19 bases lying between them. CDR1 and CDR2 (germline): LGHDT, YNNKEL (reference sequence). This CDR3 contains 18 residues. CDR3 protein: CASSQDSSGVVGTDTQYF. The CDR3 DNA is TGTGCCAGCAGCCAAGATTCGTCAGGGGTAGTCGGGACAGATACGCAGTATTTT.

In this sample, this clonotype turned up a few times. The genes are TRBV10-3 and TRBJ2-5, with unresolved D. This CDR3 is 13 amino acids long. Germline V gene sequence: CDR1 ENHRY, CDR2 SYGVKD. Trimming removed 3 bases from V and 5 bases from J, with 10 bases in between. The CDR3 protein is CAISDGRSETQYF. In DNA, the CDR3 is TGTGCCATCAGTGACGGCAGGTCGGAGACCCAGTACTTC.

This sequence joins TRBV5-4 and TRBJ1-4; TRBD1 matches at 8 bases. Trimming took 3 bases from V and 5 from J; bases not matched to a gene: 6. The CDR3 spans 15 residues. Germline values: CDR1 SGHNT, CDR2 YYREEE (reference sequence). The CDR3 spells CASSSPDRANEKLFF. The CDR3 nucleotides read TGTGCCAGCAGCTCTCCGGACAGGGCCAATGAAAAACTGTTTTTT.

The CDR3 loop is CASSRTKWTGDYEQYF. CDR3 coding DNA: TGCGCCAGCAGCCGGACAAAATGGACAGGGGACTACGAGCAGTACTTC. The gene calls are TRBV4-1 and TRBJ2-7; 9 bases are shared with TRBD1. There are 16 residues in the CDR3. J gave up 3 bases and V 4 bases, and 10 bases lay outside the gene matches. CDR1 and CDR2 (germline): MGHRA, YSYEKL.

The CDR3 sequence: CASQAAGGAKETQYF. CDR3 in DNA: TGTGCCAGCCAGGCAGCGGGAGGGGCTAAAGAGACCCAGTACTTC. The J gene is TRBJ2-5, the V gene TRBV9; 10 bases align to TRBD2. This CDR3 is built from 15 residues. J was trimmed by 3 bases and V by 7 bases; bases with no gene match: 9. Looked up from germline, CDR1 is SGDLS and CDR2 is YYNGEE.

This chain uses TRBV5-1 with TRBJ2-7, with TRBD2 matching over 10 bases. V dropped 2 bases and J dropped 5; count of bases not matched to a gene: 7. Germline V gives CDR1 SGHRS, CDR2 YFSETQ. This CDR3 has 15 residues. The CDR3: CASSFTSGVIDEQYF. As DNA, the CDR3 is TGCGCCAGCAGCTTCACTAGCGGGGTAATCGACGAGCAGTACTTC.

V and J are TRBV5-4 and TRBJ1-1; no reliable D call. The CDR3 runs 14 residues. Germline CDR1 SGHNT, CDR2 YYREEE (reference sequence). Trimming shortened V by 0 bases and J by 5 bases, and 11 bases separated the two germline ends. CDR3 region: CASSLAGPLTEAFF. CDR3 DNA: TGTGCCAGCAGCTTGGCAGGTCCTCTAACTGAAGCTTTCTTT. The full variable domain, completed using reference TRBV5-4 and TRBJ1-1, is ETGVTQSPTHLIKTRGQQVTLRCSSQSGHNTVSWYQQALGQGPQFIFQYYREEENGRGNFPPRFSGLQFPNYSSELNVNALELDDSALYLCASSLAGPLTEAFFGQGTRLTVV.

The rearrangement joins TRBV20-1 to TRBJ2-5, with D perhaps matching TRBD2 (6 bases). The CDR3 contains 13 residues. Germline lookup yields CDR1 DFQATT and CDR2 SNEGSKA (reference sequence). CDR3 region: CGTGQMGLGTQYF. The CDR3 bases are TGCGGAACCGGACAAATGGGACTCGGGACCCAGTACTTC.

This chain uses TRBV29-1 with TRBJ2-5; 10 bases agree with TRBD1. The DNA end lines up better with TRBJ2-7; the J call may be wrong. Per germline, CDR1 SQVTM and CDR2 ANQGSEA. There are 14 residues in the CDR3. CDR3 DNA sequence: TGCAGCGTGGTCCCCGGGACAGGGGACTACGAGCAGTACTTC. It yields the protein CSVVPGTGDYEQYF.

This rearrangement joins TRBV2 to TRBJ2-6; D gene ambiguous. The V and J ends lost 6 bases and 2 bases respectively, with 11 bases between them. CDR3 length: 15 amino acids. CDR1 is SNHLY, CDR2 FYNNEI, per germline. In DNA form, the CDR3 reads TGTGCCAGCAGGACCCTCGATACTGGGGCCAACGTCCTGACTTTC. It specifies CASRTLDTGANVLTF.

This clonotype was observed a handful of times. This chain links TRBV5-1 with TRBJ2-7; a possible D gene is TRBD2 (7 bases). CDR3 length equals 17 residues. Germline values: CDR1 SGHRS, CDR2 YFSETQ. The V gene lost 5 bases and the J gene lost 4 bases, with 25 bases spanning the gap. In DNA form, the CDR3 reads TGCGCCAGCAGTTTTGGGGGGGGCGTTGGGTCTCAATACGAGCAGTACTTC. Its translation is CASSFGGGVGSQYEQYF.

The rearrangement uses TRBV5-1 and TRBJ1-2; D unclear. The V gene's germline CDR1 is SGHRS and CDR2 YFSETQ. With 4 bases removed from V and 7 bases from J, the gap between germline ends came to 20 bases. The CDR3 has 15 amino acids. CDR3 residues: CASSESGTAHFGYTF. Written as DNA, the CDR3 is TGCGCCAGCAGCGAGAGCGGAACAGCACATTTTGGCTACACCTTC.

This clonotype was detected once. The chain recombines TRBV6-5 with TRBJ2-1; D possibly corresponds to TRBD2 (7 bases). CDR3 length equals 15 residues. V shed 3 bases and J shed 7 bases, with 16 bases lying between them. Germline V gene lookup returns CDR1 MNHEY and CDR2 SVGAGI. CDR3 loop: CASSYIGGGGNEQFF. CDR3 DNA: TGTGCCAGCAGTTATATAGGGGGGGGTGGAAATGAGCAGTTCTTC.